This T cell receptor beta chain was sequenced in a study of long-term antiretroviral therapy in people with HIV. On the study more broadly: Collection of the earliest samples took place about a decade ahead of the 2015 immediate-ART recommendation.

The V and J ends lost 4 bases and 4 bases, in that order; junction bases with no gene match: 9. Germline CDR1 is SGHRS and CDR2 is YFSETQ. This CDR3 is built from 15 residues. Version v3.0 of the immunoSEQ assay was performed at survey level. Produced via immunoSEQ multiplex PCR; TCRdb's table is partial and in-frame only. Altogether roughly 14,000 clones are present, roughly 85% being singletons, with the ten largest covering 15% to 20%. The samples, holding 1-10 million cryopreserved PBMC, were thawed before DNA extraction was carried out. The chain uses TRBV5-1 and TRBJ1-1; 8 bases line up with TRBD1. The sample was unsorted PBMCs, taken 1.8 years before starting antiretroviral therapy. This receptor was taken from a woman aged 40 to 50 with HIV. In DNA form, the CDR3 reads TGCGCCAGCAGCCTACCCCCAGGGGGCCTCACTGAAGCTTTCTTT. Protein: CASSLPPGGLTEAFF.